This TCR beta chain was observed in a study of regulatory T cells in long-lasting Graves disease. The germline V gene encodes CDR1 MDHEN and CDR2 SYDVKM. V dropped 6 bases and J dropped 10 bases, with 13 bases sitting between them. The length of the CDR3 is 13 residues. Study-wide findings and caveats: Persistent disease samples used TRBV28, TRBJ1-2 and TRBJ2-5 preferentially.

TCR beta libraries were built with iRepertoire HTBI primers and Arm-PCR of CDR3 regions. In TCRdb, the multiplex PCR reads were re-called with MiXCR into one record per CDR3 protein. This sample carries some 370,000 distinct CDR3 sequences, 20% to 25% of them seen once, and the ten largest clones take approximately 30%. This clonotype was detected ten times or more. The antigen remains unidentified. Time point noted: persistent/refractory GD, antithyroid drugs over 5 years with positive TRAb. PBMC-derived RNA was used for the TCR library. The chain recombines TRBV28 with TRBJ1-6; TRBD1 might be the D (5 bases). The starting material was peripheral blood mononuclear cells (PBMCs), obtained when the disease was refractory, from a patient treated with antithyroid drugs. This TCR was recovered from a woman aged 40 to 50 with Graves disease. CDR3 coding DNA: TGTGCCAGCAGCACAGGAGCAGGATCACCCCTCCACTTT. It specifies CASSTGAGSPLHF.